This T cell receptor (beta chain) was identified during a study of post-analysis software for immune sequencing data. Points from the study as a whole: Clustering by F measure revealed strong co-clustering among samples prepared together in one batch. People with multiple sclerosis had a significantly lower normalized Chao1 diversity than controls did.

Points on this clonotype: Its antigen remains unknown.

Researchers reported that TCR beta cDNA libraries carried unique molecular identifiers. There were roughly 1 to 11 million T cells, and approximately 500,000 cDNA molecules came from them. MiXCR, run by TCRdb on the PCR reads, gives a single entry per CDR3 protein. Altogether 750,000 to 950,000 distinct CDR3 sequences are present, roughly 50% being singletons, with the ten largest covering approximately 4.3%. Sequencing used blood. The TCR originated in a girl aged 5-17 years with multiple sclerosis.

The CDR3 is CASSATPGLISYEQYF. Written as DNA, the CDR3 is TGTGCCAGCAGTGCGACACCGGGACTAATTTCCTACGAGCAGTACTTC. The V and J genes are TRBV25-1 and TRBJ2-7, with 7 bases identical to TRBD2. Trimming took 4 bases from V and 1 from J; bases not matched to a gene: 10. The germline gives CDR1 MGHDK, CDR2 SYGVNS. This CDR3 contains 16 residues.